The next 9 T cell receptor beta chains were all read from a single sample in a study of cytomegalovirus exposure and HLA in healthy donors. Both 60 Vbeta primers and 13 Jbeta primers went into the PCR. Using immunoSEQ multiplex PCR, the repertoire was profiled, and TCRdb retains in-frame clones only, with some absent. The repertoire has about 120,000 clones, 81% of them found once; the top ten carry 3.9%. The source material was PBMCs. Receptor source: a woman aged 25 to 39 in good health and CMV-seronegative.

In its sample, this clone was seen once. This rearrangement joins TRBV5-1 to TRBJ2-2, with a possible D match to TRBD2 (5 bases). Trimming took 0 bases from V and 2 from J, leaving 8 bases between them. This CDR3 spans 15 amino acids. Germline values: CDR1 SGHRS, CDR2 YFSETQ. CDR3 sequence (DNA): TGCGCCAGCAGCTTGGCCACTAGAAACACCGGGGAGCTGTTTTTT. Its protein product is CASSLATRNTGELFF.

On this clone itself: Germline and junction disagree at one end, which may indicate a read error. The chain carries TRBV7-9 and TRBJ2-3, with D perhaps TRBD2 (7 bases). The CDR3 has 17 amino acids. The germline CDR1 and CDR2 sequences are SEHNR and FQNEAQ (reference sequence). As DNA, the CDR3 is TGTTCCAGCAGCCCTAAAATGGCGGGGGCAAACACAGATACGCAGTATTTT. This sequence encodes CSSSPKMAGANTDTQYF.

V usage is TRBV5-1 and J usage is TRBJ1-2; 9 positions agree with TRBD1. CDR1 SGHRS and CDR2 YFSETQ come from the germline V gene. The ends lost 4 bases at V and 0 bases at J; junction bases unmatched: 7. The CDR3 runs to 16 residues. In DNA form, the CDR3 reads TGCGCCAGCAGCCCGGGACAGGGCATGACTAACTATGGCTACACCTTC. Protein: CASSPGQGMTNYGYTF.

The chain joins TRBV6-1 to TRBJ2-3; possibly TRBD2 for D (6 bases). The CDR3 runs 14 residues. The germline V gene has CDR1 MNHNS and CDR2 SASEGT. The V end was cut by 5 bases, the J end by 4 bases, with 13 bases between. DNA for the CDR3: TGTGCCAGCAGTCAAAGGAGGGTAGCAGATACGCAGTATTTT. Translated, it gives CASSQRRVADTQYF.

The chain uses TRBV5-4 and TRBJ1-4, with D unclear. The ends were cut back, 0 bases at V and 8 bases at J, with 17 bases in the middle. Germline CDR1 and CDR2: SGHNT and YYREEE (reference sequence). CDR3 length: 16 amino acids. CDR3 DNA: TGTGCCAGCAGCTTGGACTCCGGGATCGCCTCCGAAAAACTGTTTTTT. Encoded protein: CASSLDSGIASEKLFF.

The chain couples TRBV25-1 to TRBJ2-5; 7 bases are a match to TRBD2. J was trimmed by 5 bases and V by 1 base; bases with no gene match: 7. From germline, CDR1 is MGHDK and CDR2 SYGVNS. This CDR3 comprises 15 residues. The CDR3 DNA sequence: TGTGCCAGCAGTGAATTTGCGGGAGCGGGGGAGACCCAGTACTTC. Amino acid sequence: CASSEFAGAGETQYF.

Remarks on this clone: The junction shows a germline mismatch at one end, possibly a read error. Other nucleotide sequences in the sample specify the same CDR3. The chain combines TRBV27 with TRBJ2-7, with 7 positions matching TRBD1. This CDR3 region has 16 residues. Germline assignment: CDR1 MNHEY and CDR2 SMNVEV (reference sequence). CDR3 coding DNA: TGTGCCAGCAGTCCTACAGGGGTAGTGATGGGGGACGAGCAATACTTC. This encodes CASSPTGVVMGDEQYF.

The chain recombines TRBV28 with TRBJ1-6; 9 positions agree with TRBD1. In germline, CDR1 is MDHEN, CDR2 SYDVKM. There are 16 residues in the CDR3. V was pared by 5 bases and J by 5 bases, with 7 bases of the junction left unmatched. CDR3 sequence: CASSEPGQGNNSPLHF. The DNA for the CDR3 is TGTGCCAGCAGTGAACCGGGACAGGGAAATAATTCACCCCTCCACTTT.

This chain links TRBV11-3 with TRBJ2-1, with TRBD1 matching 9 bases. The CDR3 sequence is 17 residues long. Germline trimming cut 5 bases from V and 9 bases from J; bases unmatched to any gene: 17. The germline gives CDR1 SGHNT, CDR2 YENEEA. The CDR3 sequence is CASSPRGWGQGGREQFF. CDR3 coding DNA: TGTGCCAGCAGCCCTAGGGGATGGGGACAGGGAGGTCGTGAGCAGTTCTTC.